Following are 30 T cell receptor beta chains from one sample sequenced in a study of blood T cell repertoires in COVID-19. Data came from immunoSEQ multiplex PCR; TCRdb stores just in-frame clones and leaves some out. The table has some 260,000 clones, about 90% seen once. Sequencing was carried out using peripheral blood. The source is a woman between 65 and 79 years old with COVID-19, enrolled during active disease.

The V and J genes are TRBV5-6 and TRBJ1-2; D may be TRBD1 (5 bases). This CDR3 is 13 amino acids long. V lost 6 bases and J 2 bases, leaving 11 bases between the germline ends. The germline V gene encodes CDR1 SGHDT and CDR2 YYEEEE. CDR3 sequence reads: CASTSGTNYGYTF. The CDR3 DNA sequence: TGTGCCAGCACCAGCGGGACCAACTATGGCTACACCTTC.

The J gene is TRBJ1-1, the V gene TRBV19; D unresolved. The CDR3 covers 13 residues. Germline V gene data show CDR1 as LNHDA and CDR2 as SQIVND (reference sequence). V was cut by 7 bases and J by 0 bases, with 9 bases left in between. For the CDR3, the DNA is TGTGCCAGTATGAAGCTGGTGAACACTGAAGCTTTCTTT. Its translation is CASMKLVNTEAFF.

The chain links TRBV30 to TRBJ1-5, with 7 nucleotides matching TRBD1. This CDR3 is 18 amino acids long. J gave up 0 bases and V 2 bases, and 13 bases lay outside the gene matches. Germline V gives CDR1 GTSNPN, CDR2 SVGIG (reference sequence). CDR3: CAWSNTGTDVNSNQPQHF. The CDR3 coding sequence is TGTGCCTGGAGTAACACCGGGACAGACGTAAATAGCAATCAGCCCCAGCATTTT.

The rearrangement uses TRBV18 and TRBJ2-7; TRBD1 agrees at 12 bases. The germline V gene encodes CDR1 KGHSH and CDR2 LQKENI. The CDR3 length is 14 residues. V lost 6 bases to trimming and J lost 6 bases; unmatched junction nucleotides: 6. CDR3 coding DNA: TGTGCCAGCTCCCCGGGACAGGGGGCCGGCGAGCAGTACTTC. This encodes CASSPGQGAGEQYF.

The rearrangement links TRBV27 to TRBJ1-4; D not resolved. V was shortened by 6 bases and J by 0 bases, with 11 bases between the two germline ends. CDR1 and CDR2 from the germline V gene are MNHEY and SMNVEV (reference sequence). CDR3 length: 15 amino acids. CDR3: CASSPWTPTNEKLFF. CDR3 in DNA: TGTGCCAGCAGCCCCTGGACTCCAACTAATGAAAAACTGTTTTTT.

This rearrangement joins TRBV5-4 to TRBJ2-5; TRBD1 aligns across 7 bases. The J segment lost 0 bases and the V segment lost 4 bases, leaving 9 bases of the junction unmatched. This CDR3 spans 16 amino acids. Germline V gene sequence: CDR1 SGHNT, CDR2 YYREEE (reference sequence). This CDR3 reads CASSRATGAYQETQYF. In nucleotides, the CDR3 is TGTGCCAGCAGCCGGGCAACAGGGGCCTACCAAGAGACCCAGTACTTC. The full variable domain, its missing parts supplied by reference TRBV5-4 and TRBJ2-5, is ETGVTQSPTHLIKTRGQQVTLRCSSQSGHNTVSWYQQALGQGPQFIFQYYREEENGRGNFPPRFSGLQFPNYSSELNVNALELDDSALYLCASSRATGAYQETQYFGPGTRLLVL.

The chain joins TRBV6-5 to TRBJ2-7, with TRBD2 matching over 11 bases. The CDR3 runs to 14 residues. CDR1 and CDR2 (germline): MNHEY, SVGAGI. The ends lost 6 bases at V and 4 bases at J; junction bases unmatched: 5. The CDR3 nucleotides are TGTGCCAGCAGCGCCACTAGCGGGAGATACGAGCAGTACTTC. Translating gives CASSATSGRYEQYF.

This clone was detected only a few times. The V call is TRBV7-3, the J call TRBJ2-1; 9 bases fit TRBD2. The germline gives CDR1 SGHTA, CDR2 FQGTGA. CDR3 length equals 15 residues. J gave up 6 bases and V 2 bases, and 5 bases lay outside the gene matches. The CDR3 sequence: CASSLGAGGGNEQFF. The CDR3 DNA reads TGTGCCAGCAGCTTAGGAGCGGGAGGCGGCAATGAGCAGTTCTTC.

The chain joins TRBV5-1 to TRBJ1-2; no clear D gene. V shed 4 bases and J shed 5 bases, with 15 bases lying between them. CDR1 is SGHRS, CDR2 YFSETQ, per germline. The CDR3 covers 14 residues. DNA of the CDR3: TGCGCCAGCAGCGCGGGCCAAGGAGGTTATGGCTACACCTTC. Translated: CASSAGQGGYGYTF.

This clone was counted a single time. This chain connects TRBV2 to TRBJ1-6; D ambiguous. The CDR3 runs to 13 residues. Germline CDR1 SNHLY, CDR2 FYNNEI. Trimming cost V 4 bases and J 5 bases, with 6 bases left between them. In DNA, the CDR3 is TGTGCCAGCAGTGGCAGGAATAATTCACCCCTCCACTTT. Translating gives CASSGRNNSPLHF.

This clone was counted a single time. CDR3 in DNA: TGTGCCAGCAGCCAAGATCGAGGCGGGAGCTCCTACAATGAGCAGTTCTTC. Translated: CASSQDRGGSSYNEQFF. J is TRBJ2-1 and V is TRBV4-2; 7 bases align to TRBD2. Unmatched junction bases numbered 5, after V lost 0 bases and J lost 0 bases. The CDR3 spans 17 residues. The V gene's germline CDR1 is LGHNA and CDR2 YNFKEQ.

The J gene is TRBJ1-1, the V gene TRBV28; D gene unclear. Trimming took off 5 bases at V and 1 base at J, with 11 bases between the two ends. Germline loops: CDR1 MDHEN, CDR2 SYDVKM. This CDR3 is built from 14 residues. The CDR3 nucleotides are TGTGCCAGCAGTAGACACGGATCGAACACTGAAGCTTTCTTT. This translates into CASSRHGSNTEAFF.

This sequence joins TRBV2 and TRBJ1-5; D possibly corresponds to TRBD1 (5 bases). This CDR3 is 15 amino acids long. In germline, CDR1 is SNHLY, CDR2 FYNNEI. Trimming stripped 4 bases from V and 4 bases from J, with 14 bases between. CDR3 in amino acids: CASSVGGDRNQPQHF. In DNA, the CDR3 is TGTGCCAGCAGTGTGGGGGGGGACCGGAATCAGCCCCAGCATTTT. The variable domain in full, completed from reference TRBV2 and TRBJ1-5, reads EPEVTQTPSHQVTQMGQEVILRCVPISNHLYFYWYRQILGQKVEFLVSFYNNEISEKSEIFDDQFSVERPDGSNFTLKIRSTKLEDSAMYFCASSVGGDRNQPQHFGDGTRLSIL.

The rearrangement joins TRBV11-3 to TRBJ2-3; 7 bases fit TRBD2. The V gene end was trimmed by 5 bases and the J gene end by 4 bases; junction bases not matched to a gene: 9. The length of the CDR3 is 15 residues. Germline CDR1 is SGHNT and CDR2 is YENEEA. The CDR3 DNA is TGTGCCAGCAGCCCCCGGGTTGCGGGAGCAGATACGCAGTATTTT. Translated: CASSPRVAGADTQYF.

V is TRBV30 and J is TRBJ1-5; 8 bases are shared with TRBD1. Germline V gene data show CDR1 as GTSNPN and CDR2 as SVGIG (reference sequence). V lost 2 bases, J lost 2 bases, and 11 bases stayed unmatched. This CDR3 is built from 17 residues. CDR3 sequence: CAWSPPRTGTRNQPQHF. CDR3 nucleotide sequence: TGTGCCTGGAGTCCGCCAAGGACAGGGACCCGCAATCAGCCCCAGCATTTT. The full variable domain, rest sourced from reference TRBV30 and TRBJ1-5, is SQTIHQWPATLVQPVGSPLSLECTVEGTSNPNLYWYRQAAGRGLQLLFYSVGIGQISSEVPQNLSASRPQDRQFILSSKKLLLSDSGFYLCAWSPPRTGTRNQPQHFGDGTRLSIL.

This chain links TRBV15 with TRBJ2-5; no clear D. V was cut by 0 bases and J by 2 bases, with 10 bases left in between. The CDR3 length is 15 residues. Germline CDR1 LNHNV, CDR2 YYDKDF (reference sequence). The CDR3 reads CATSRELAEQETQYF. Here the CDR3 DNA reads TGTGCCACCAGCAGAGAATTGGCAGAACAAGAGACCCAGTACTTC.

This clone was seen once. The genes are TRBV27 and TRBJ1-2; 8 positions agree with TRBD1. CDR3 length: 14 residues. Germline lookup yields CDR1 MNHEY and CDR2 SMNVEV (reference sequence). The V gene end was trimmed by 4 bases and the J gene end by 7 bases; junction bases not matched to a gene: 8. The CDR3 DNA follows: TGTGCCAGCAGTTCACCAGGGGGCGTGGGTGGCTACACCTTC. Amino acids: CASSSPGGVGGYTF.

The genes are TRBV5-1 and TRBJ1-1; 8 bases fit TRBD1. The V gene end was trimmed by 5 bases and the J gene end by 6 bases; junction bases not matched to a gene: 12. The CDR3 consists of 15 residues. The germline CDR1 and CDR2 sequences are SGHRS and YFSETQ. The CDR3 reads CASSYRDRLMSEAFF. The CDR3 DNA follows: TGCGCCAGCAGTTACCGGGACAGGTTAATGTCTGAAGCTTTCTTT.

A single count supports this clone. The gene calls are TRBV30 and TRBJ1-2; 8 positions match TRBD1. Germline-derived CDR1 and CDR2 are GTSNPN and SVGIG (reference sequence). Trimming took 4 bases from V and 5 from J; bases not matched to a gene: 9. The CDR3 runs to 14 residues. In nucleotides, the CDR3 is TGTGCCTGGAACCTTGGACAGGGTGGATATGGCTACACCTTC. Residues: CAWNLGQGGYGYTF.

This chain links TRBV3-1 (or the pseudogene TRBV3-2) with TRBJ2-5; no definite D call. V lost 1 base and J 1 base, leaving 4 bases between the germline ends. Germline V gene data show CDR1 as LGHDT and CDR2 as YNNKEL (reference sequence). The CDR3 is 13 amino acids. CDR3 DNA: TGTGCCAGCAGCCAAGCGGGCCAAGAGACCCAGTACTTC. It translates to CASSQAGQETQYF.

The chain uses TRBV28 and TRBJ2-1, with 9 bases aligning to TRBD1. V gave up 5 bases and J gave up 3 bases; unmatched junction bases: 8. The CDR3 loop spans 16 amino acids. Germline CDR1 is MDHEN and CDR2 is SYDVKM. CDR3 nucleotides: TGTGCCAGCAGTCCCCCGACAGGGGGGAGCTACAATGAGCAGTTCTTC. It specifies CASSPPTGGSYNEQFF.

The chain joins TRBV6-2 or TRBV6-3 to TRBJ2-1; D possibly corresponds to TRBD1 (5 bases). The V end was cut by 5 bases, the J end by 6 bases, with 11 bases between. This CDR3 has 13 amino acids. CDR1 and CDR2 from the germline V gene are MNHEY and SVGEGT. The CDR3 loop reads CASSPQGSNEQFF. CDR3 DNA sequence: TGTGCCAGCAGTCCGCAGGGTAGCAATGAGCAGTTCTTC.

V gene TRBV11-2 combines with J gene TRBJ2-7, with 9 bases aligning to TRBD1. V was clipped by 0 bases and J by 5 bases; unmatched bases: 5. Germline V gene data show CDR1 as SGHAT and CDR2 as FQNNGV. This CDR3 has 15 residues. The CDR3 coding sequence is TGTGCCAGCAGCTTAGAGGGGACAGGGTTCCACGAGCAGTACTTC. It encodes CASSLEGTGFHEQYF.

This chain connects TRBV6-5 to TRBJ2-1, with D uncertain. Germline CDR1 reads MNHEY; CDR2 reads SVGAGI. With 5 bases removed from V and 0 bases from J, the gap between germline ends came to 8 bases. This CDR3 region has 14 residues. CDR3 protein: CASSRESSYNEQFF. DNA for the CDR3: TGTGCCAGCAGTCGAGAAAGCTCCTACAATGAGCAGTTCTTC.

This clone was seen a single time. The chain combines TRBV30 with TRBJ1-2; D remains ambiguous. Trimming cost V 4 bases and J 4 bases, with 16 bases left between them. Per the germline V gene, CDR1 is GTSNPN and CDR2 is SVGIG (reference sequence). The CDR3 loop spans 14 amino acids. The CDR3 spells CAWKTAGEIYGYTF. The CDR3 DNA sequence: TGTGCCTGGAAAACAGCGGGCGAAATCTATGGCTACACCTTC.

This clone showed up just a few times. The V gene is TRBV7-3, the J gene TRBJ1-2; a possible D gene is TRBD1 (6 bases). Deletions cut 5 bases from V and 3 bases from J, with 10 bases between. Germline CDR1 is SGHTA and CDR2 is FQGTGA. The CDR3 consists of 13 residues. CDR3 in amino acids: CASSLRQDYGYTF. In nucleotides, the CDR3 is TGTGCCAGCAGCCTTCGACAGGACTATGGCTACACCTTC.

This clone turned up a few times. The chain joins TRBV15 to TRBJ1-1, with TRBD1 matching 8 bases. Germline V gene sequence: CDR1 LNHNV, CDR2 YYDKDF (reference sequence). The CDR3 extends over 16 amino acids. V lost 1 base and J lost 4; bases outside the gene matches: 8. This chain's CDR3 is CATSRGQGARVTEAFF. The DNA of the CDR3 is TGTGCCACCAGCAGAGGGCAGGGGGCGCGAGTCACTGAAGCTTTCTTT.

The chain carries TRBV6-6 and TRBJ1-5; D is undetermined. Per germline, CDR1 MNHNY and CDR2 SVGAGI (reference sequence). V shed 7 bases and J shed 2 bases, with 12 bases lying between them. The CDR3 is 14 residues long. CDR3: CASIRDSGNQPQHF. In DNA form, the CDR3 reads TGTGCCAGCATCCGGGATTCGGGCAATCAGCCCCAGCATTTT.

The chain uses TRBV19 and TRBJ1-3, with 8 bases fitting TRBD1. This CDR3 spans 14 amino acids. The V gene's germline CDR1 is LNHDA and CDR2 SQIVND (reference sequence). J gave up 7 bases and V 4 bases, and 6 bases lay outside the gene matches. The CDR3 region is CASSTGTGGNTIYF. The DNA for the CDR3 is TGTGCCAGTAGTACCGGGACAGGAGGTAACACCATATATTTT.

Only a few counts were recorded for this clone. V gene TRBV29-1 combines with J gene TRBJ1-5, with a possible D match to TRBD1 (5 bases). From germline, CDR1 is SQVTM and CDR2 ANQGSEA. The CDR3 has 14 residues. The V gene lost 6 bases and the J gene lost 2 bases, with 14 bases spanning the gap. The CDR3 coding sequence is TGCAGCGTGGGCTCGGGAGGGGGCAATCAGCCCCAGCATTTT. This translates into CSVGSGGGNQPQHF.